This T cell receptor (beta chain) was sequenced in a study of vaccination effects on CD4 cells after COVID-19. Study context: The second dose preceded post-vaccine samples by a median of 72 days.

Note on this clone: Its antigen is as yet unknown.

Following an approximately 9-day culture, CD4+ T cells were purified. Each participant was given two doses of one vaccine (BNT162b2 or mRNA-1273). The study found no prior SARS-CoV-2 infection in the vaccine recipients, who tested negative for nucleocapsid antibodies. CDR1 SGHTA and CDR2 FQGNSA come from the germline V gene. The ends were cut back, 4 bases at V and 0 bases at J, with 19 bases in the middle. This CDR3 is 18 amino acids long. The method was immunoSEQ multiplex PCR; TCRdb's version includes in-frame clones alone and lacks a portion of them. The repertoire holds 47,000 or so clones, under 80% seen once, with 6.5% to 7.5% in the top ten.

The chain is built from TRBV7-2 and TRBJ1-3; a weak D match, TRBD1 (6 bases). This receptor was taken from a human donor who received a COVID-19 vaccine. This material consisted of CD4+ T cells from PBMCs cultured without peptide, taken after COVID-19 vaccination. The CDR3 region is CASSSGLDSPRSGNTIYF. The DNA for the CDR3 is TGTGCCAGCAGCTCGGGACTGGACAGTCCCCGCTCTGGAAACACCATATATTTT.